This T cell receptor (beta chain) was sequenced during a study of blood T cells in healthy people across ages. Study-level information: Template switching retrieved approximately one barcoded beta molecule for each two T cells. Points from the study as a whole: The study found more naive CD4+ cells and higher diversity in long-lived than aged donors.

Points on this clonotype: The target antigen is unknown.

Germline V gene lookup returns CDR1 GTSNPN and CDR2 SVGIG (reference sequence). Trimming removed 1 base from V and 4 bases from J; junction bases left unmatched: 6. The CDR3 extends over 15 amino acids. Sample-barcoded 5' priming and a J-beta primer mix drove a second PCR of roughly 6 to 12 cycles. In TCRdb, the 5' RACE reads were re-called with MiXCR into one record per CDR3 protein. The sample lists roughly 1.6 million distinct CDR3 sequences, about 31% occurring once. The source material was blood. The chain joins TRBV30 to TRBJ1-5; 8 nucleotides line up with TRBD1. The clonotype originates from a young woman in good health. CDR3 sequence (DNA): TGTGCCTGGAGTGGCGGACAGGGTAGGAATCAGCCCCAGCATTTT. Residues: CAWSGGQGRNQPQHF.